Each of the 7 T cell receptor beta chains below was sequenced from the same sample in a study of beta chain features in type 1 diabetes. What was sequenced were expressed TCRB transcripts, since all of the isolated RNA had been reverse transcribed. TCRdb's table, derived via immunoSEQ multiplex PCR, lists solely in-frame clones and lacks some. Among fewer than 650,000 clones, 15% to 19% were seen once, and the ten largest hold 0.093%. The source material was naive CD4+ T cells from blood. The receptors come from a man aged 18 to 29 in good health.

This clone was seen more than once but under ten times. The CDR3 nucleotides are TGTGCCAGCAGACCTCAGGGAGGGACGCAGTATTTT. Translation gives CASRPQGGTQYF. The V and J genes are TRBV6-5 and TRBJ2-3; the match to TRBD2 covers 7 bases. V was pared by 6 bases and J by 9 bases, with 6 bases of the junction left unmatched. CDR1 MNHEY and CDR2 SVGAGI come from the germline V gene. This CDR3 has 12 residues.

This clone turned up a few times. The chain joins TRBV7-9 to TRBJ1-5; 7 nucleotides agree with TRBD1. The CDR3 is 14 residues long. CDR1 and CDR2 (germline): SEHNR, FQNEAQ (reference sequence). Trimming cost V 5 bases and J 6 bases; bases outside gene matches: 7. For the CDR3, the DNA is TGTGCCAGCAGCCACGACAGGGTAGGTCAGCCCCAGCATTTT. Its protein is CASSHDRVGQPQHF.

The chain uses TRBV2 and TRBJ2-7; 8 positions agree with TRBD2. CDR3 length: 13 residues. With 6 bases clipped from V and 2 bases from J, the junction kept 3 bases outside the gene matches. Germline loops: CDR1 SNHLY, CDR2 FYNNEI. CDR3 coding DNA: TGTGCCAGCAGGCTGACTAGCGCCTACGAGCAGTACTTC. Its protein product is CASRLTSAYEQYF. The full variable domain, rest sourced from reference TRBV2 and TRBJ2-7, is EPEVTQTPSHQVTQMGQEVILRCVPISNHLYFYWYRQILGQKVEFLVSFYNNEISEKSEIFDDQFSVERPDGSNFTLKIRSTKLEDSAMYFCASRLTSAYEQYFGPGTRLTVT.

There are a few counts of this clone. This sequence joins TRBV19 and TRBJ1-5, with D unclear. Germline lookup yields CDR1 LNHDA and CDR2 SQIVND (reference sequence). Trimming left V 10 bases short and J 0 bases short, with 22 bases between. The CDR3 is made up of 17 amino acids. CDR3 in amino acids: CATRRGQAAYSNQPQHF. In nucleotides, the CDR3 is TGTGCCACACGGAGAGGCCAGGCCGCTTATAGCAATCAGCCCCAGCATTTT.

This clone was seen a few times. The chain links TRBV18 to TRBJ1-5; the match to TRBD1 covers 11 bases. Germline V gives CDR1 KGHSH, CDR2 LQKENI. This CDR3 has 17 residues. V shed 3 bases, J shed 5 bases, and the junction held 9 bases outside the gene matches. The CDR3 bases are TGTGCCAGCTCACCTCGGATCGGACAGGGGGCCGATCAGCCCCAGCATTTT. It codes for CASSPRIGQGADQPQHF.

The chain couples TRBV14 to TRBJ2-7; possibly TRBD1 for D (5 bases). Germline CDR1 is SGHDN and CDR2 is FVKESK. V was shortened by 0 bases and J by 2 bases, with 11 bases between the two germline ends. This CDR3 comprises 15 residues. The CDR3 nucleotides read TGTGCCAGCAGCCAAGATCCCAGGGTTCCCTACGAGCAGTACTTC. It specifies CASSQDPRVPYEQYF.

This clone was counted a few times. Other DNA sequences in the same sample also yield this CDR3. This chain uses TRBV30 with TRBJ1-3; D is uncertain. Germline lookup yields CDR1 GTSNPN and CDR2 SVGIG (reference sequence). The CDR3 covers 11 residues. Trimming removed 2 bases from V and 1 base from J, with 0 bases in between. The CDR3 reads CAWSSGNTIYF. The CDR3 DNA sequence: TGTGCCTGGAGTTCTGGAAACACCATATATTTT.